The rows below give T cell receptor beta chains drawn from one sample of a study of T-cell reconstitution after alpha-beta-depleted transplantation in children. From the PCR reads, TCRdb called clonotypes with MiXCR, one entry per CDR3 protein. The repertoire has about 540,000 distinct CDR3 sequences, 15% to 20% of them found once; the top ten carry 3.3%. The source was PBMCs from the stem cell graft donor, collected from the stem cell graft. The receptors were sampled from a human donor who donated a stem cell graft to a child with acute lymphoblastic leukemia. CDR3s include the opening cysteine and the closing phenylalanine or tryptophan. The order of the fields is V gene, clone size, D gene, J gene, CDR3 length, CDR3 DNA, CDR3 protein. A D gene is named only where the DNA matches it firmly. Clone size appears in some rows only: once, few, many, or a class for an expanded clone.

>TRBV20-1|.|TRBD2|TRBJ2-1|15
TGCAGTGCTGCGATGGGACTAGCGGGAATCGATGAGCAGTTCTTC
CSAAMGLAGIDEQFF
>TRBV14|few|TRBD2|TRBJ2-7|15
TGTGCCAGCAGCCAAGAGGGGGGGAGCTTCGACGAGCAGTACTTC
CASSQEGGSFDEQYF
>TRBV5-1|few|TRBD2|TRBJ2-3|18
TGCGCCAGCAGCTCCCTCGGTACTAGCGGGAGGATGGCAGATACGCAGTATTTT
CASSSLGTSGRMADTQYF
>TRBV10-2|few|.|TRBJ2-7|14
TGCGCCAGCAGTTGGGACGAAGGAGGCTACGAGCAGTACTTC
CASSWDEGGYEQYF
>TRBV12-3/TRBV12-4|.|TRBD2|TRBJ2-1|15
TGTGCCAGCAGCACTAGCGAACAGGCCAGGAGAGAGCAGTTCTTC
CASSTSEQARREQFF
>TRBV16|.|.|TRBJ1-2|16
TGTGCCAGCAGCCAATCGGAGAGGCCAGGGTCTTCTGGCTACACCTTC
CASSQSERPGSSGYTF
>TRBV12-3/TRBV12-4|few|.|TRBJ2-1|15
TGTGCCAGCAGTAGTGAGACCAGCTCCTACAATGAGCAGTTCTTC
CASSSETSSYNEQFF
>TRBV6-2/TRBV6-3|.|.|TRBJ1-1|14
TGTGCCAGCAGTTACTCGTGGGGCGGGACAGAAGCTTTCTTT
CASSYSWGGTEAFF
>TRBV11-2|few|TRBD2|TRBJ2-1|17
TGTGCCAGCAGCTTGGGACTAGCGGGAGTCTTAGGGAATGAGCAGTTCTTC
CASSLGLAGVLGNEQFF
>TRBV21-1|few|.|TRBJ2-6|20
TGTGCCAGCAGGAGATACCGGGATCCCTCTACTTACTCTGGGGCCAACGTCCTGACTTTC
CASRRYRDPSTYSGANVLTF
>TRBV6-1|.|.|TRBJ2-7|15
TGTGCCAGCACCAACGGTCTTAGCGACAACTACGAGCAGTACTTC
CASTNGLSDNYEQYF
>TRBV12-3/TRBV12-4|.|.|TRBJ2-7|15
TGTGCCAGCAGCCTGACAGGACCGACCACCTACGAGCAGTACTTC
CASSLTGPTTYEQYF
>TRBV7-6|.|.|TRBJ1-3|14
TGTGCCAGCAGCCTCCGGGGGCTTGGAAACACCATATATTTT
CASSLRGLGNTIYF
>TRBV19|.|.|TRBJ1-2|13
TGTGCCAGTAGTTATGGACATACCAATGGCTACACCTTC
CASSYGHTNGYTF
>TRBV27|.|.|TRBJ1-2|16
TGTGCCAGCAGTCCTATCGAGCTGGGAGCTAACTATGGCTACACCTTC
CASSPIELGANYGYTF
>TRBV20-1|few|.|TRBJ1-1|13
TGCAGTGCAATCCCAACAGGGAAACCTGAAGCTTTCTTT
CSAIPTGKPEAFF
>TRBV12-3/TRBV12-4|.|TRBD2|TRBJ2-2|15
TGTGCCAGCAGTTTAGGGACTAGCGGGAAGATTCGGCTGTTTTTT
CASSLGTSGKIRLFF
>TRBV7-9|few|TRBD2|TRBJ2-1|15
TGTGCCAGCAGTTCTAGCGGGAGCGGAATCAATGAGCAGTTCTTC
CASSSSGSGINEQFF
>TRBV14|.|TRBD1|TRBJ1-1|14
TGTGCCAGCAGCCAGGACAGGGGGTTTGCTGAAGCTTTCTTT
CASSQDRGFAEAFF
>TRBV12-3/TRBV12-4|few|.|TRBJ1-4|14
TGTGCCAGCAGTTTAGGTAGGGGGAATGAAAAACTGTTTTTT
CASSLGRGNEKLFF
>TRBV10-3|few|.|TRBJ2-1|13
TGTGCCTCGGCGGCTATCCCCTACAATGAGCAGTTCTTC
CASAAIPYNEQFF
>TRBV19|few|.|TRBJ2-3|15
TGTGCCAGTAGTAGAAAAAGCGGGTTCACAGATACGCAGTATTTT
CASSRKSGFTDTQYF
>TRBV4-2|.|TRBD2|TRBJ2-5|16
TGTGCCAGCAGCCATACGGGACTAGCGGGAGGAGAGACCCAGTACTTC
CASSHTGLAGGETQYF
>TRBV27|few|.|TRBJ2-7|13
TGTGCCAGCAGTTTCACACAGGGATACGAGCAGTACTTC
CASSFTQGYEQYF
>TRBV5-1|many|.|TRBJ1-1|14
TGCGCCAGCAGCTTGGCCGGACGTGAAACTGAAGCTTTCTTT
CASSLAGRETEAFF
>TRBV5-8|.|.|TRBJ2-1|15
TGTGCCAGCAGCTTGGCGGGGCGGGACAACAATGAGCAGTTCTTC
CASSLAGRDNNEQFF
>TRBV4-1|.|.|TRBJ1-2|18
TGCGCCAGCAGCCAACCCACTTCAACGGCAGAGAGTTACTATGGCTACACCTTC
CASSQPTSTAESYYGYTF
>TRBV12-3/TRBV12-4|many|TRBD1|TRBJ1-5|16
TGTGCCAGCAGTTTGATGGGGACAGGGGATAATCAGCCCCAGCATTTT
CASSLMGTGDNQPQHF
>TRBV20-1|.|.|TRBJ1-5|14
TGCAGTGCTAGAAATTCGGGCATTGGTCAGCCCCAGCATTTT
CSARNSGIGQPQHF
>TRBV19|many|.|TRBJ2-6|16
TGTGCCAGTAGTATGACGGGGGCCTCTGGGGCCAACGTCCTGACTTTC
CASSMTGASGANVLTF
>TRBV27|.|.|TRBJ1-5|15
TGTGCCAGCAGTTTGGACGTCTTGGGGAGGCAGCCCCAGCATTTT
CASSLDVLGRQPQHF
>TRBV27|.|.|TRBJ1-2|17
TGTGCCAGCAGTTTGTTGCCAGGGTTTGGGGCTAACTATGGCTACACCTTC
CASSLLPGFGANYGYTF
>TRBV29-1|once|TRBD2|TRBJ2-1|17
TGCAGCGTTGAAGGGCTAGCGGGAGGCCCTATGTACAATGAGCAGTTCTTC
CSVEGLAGGPMYNEQFF
>TRBV6-2/TRBV6-3|few|.|TRBJ2-5|13
TGTGCCAGCAGTCCGACGTACCAAGAGACCCAGTACTTC
CASSPTYQETQYF
>TRBV9|.|.|TRBJ1-1|14
TGTGCCAGCAGCGCTCAGGGAGGTACCACTGAAGCTTTCTTT
CASSAQGGTTEAFF
>TRBV4-2|few|.|TRBJ2-3|14
TGTGCCAGCAGCCAAGGGACACCCACAGATACGCAGTATTTT
CASSQGTPTDTQYF
>TRBV7-9|.|.|TRBJ2-1|14
TGTGCCAGCAGCTTAACAGCTTTCTACAATGAGCAGTTCTTC
CASSLTAFYNEQFF
>TRBV5-4|.|.|TRBJ2-3|15
TGTGCCAGCAGCCTGACCCTTGATGTCACAGATACGCAGTATTTT
CASSLTLDVTDTQYF
>TRBV5-1|few|TRBD1|TRBJ2-3|17
TGCGCCAGCAGTTCTGGGGCACCGGGACAGAGCACAGATACGCAGTATTTT
CASSSGAPGQSTDTQYF